Included here is one TCR beta chain sequence, with context. A linear amplification protocol produced the TCR libraries from roughly 0.5 ug of total RNA. Study processing details: Under 80,000 TCR alpha transcripts were sequenced from about five healthy donors. TCRdb called the reads again in MiXCR, with one record for every CDR3 protein. TCRdb assigned the V and J calls; the authors' analysis was not used. The sample includes 200,000 or so distinct CDR3 sequences, about four fifths of them seen just once. Naive T cells were sorted: CD4+CD8-CD45RO-CD45RA+ for CD4+, CD8+CD4-CD45RA+CD27bright for CD8+. This specimen comes from a study of healthy donors' naive CD4 and CD8 T cells. This CDR3 region has 13 residues. V lost 11 bases and J lost 1, with 13 bases in between. CDR1 is SEHNR and CDR2 is FQNEAQ in the germline V gene (reference sequence).

The chain combines TRBV7-9 with TRBJ2-3, with D possibly matching TRBD1 (6 bases). This clonotype was sampled from a pool of human donors in good health; the sample pools cells from several healthy donors. The sequenced material came from naive CD4+ and CD8+ T cells sorted from blood, pooled from several donors. CDR3 sequence: CADRPSGTDTQYF. In DNA, the CDR3 is TGTGCCGACAGGCCGTCTGGCACAGATACGCAGTATTTT.